The clone carrying this T cell receptor beta chain was observed many times. This specimen comes from a study of regulatory T cells in long-lasting Graves disease. Study at large: Patients with new Graves' disease had used antithyroid drugs below 3 months.

Time point defined: newly diagnosed GD, antithyroid drugs for less than 3 months. The TCR library was made from RNA extracted from PBMCs. A blood draw put 8 to 10 milliliters of peripheral blood into EDTA tubes. With iRepertoire HTBI primers and Arm-PCR of CDR3 regions, TCR beta libraries were built. TCRdb analysed the multiplex PCR reads with MiXCR anew, one entry per CDR3 protein. The sample holds some 220,000 distinct CDR3 sequences; roughly 20% are singletons and the top ten take about 11%. This CDR3 spans 14 amino acids. Between the trimmed V and J ends, which lost 3 bases and 4 bases, there was a span of 9 bases. Germline V CDR1 and CDR2: LGHDT, YNNKEL (reference sequence). This same sample was also part of a study on T cells in Graves' hyperthyroidism and ophthalmopathy. That publication notes: TCR CDR3 regions were first amplified by RT-PCR with HTBI primers. Most thyroid clonotypes expanded above 0.001 were also detected in blood.

The sequence derives from a woman between 25 and 40 years old with Graves disease. The gene calls are TRBV3-1 and TRBJ2-2, with D perhaps matching TRBD1 or TRBD2 (5 bases each). The sample in question was peripheral blood mononuclear cells (PBMCs), obtained at new diagnosis, from a patient treated with antithyroid drugs. The CDR3 coding sequence is TGTGCCAGCAGCCAGGGGGTAGGCACCGGGGAGCTGTTTTTT. Its protein is CASSQGVGTGELFF.